This T cell receptor (beta chain) was identified in a study of shared clonotypes between healthy human individuals. Study context: The donor group consisted of two women and a few men, aged 18 to 49.

Naive CD8 populations comprised CD45RO-negative cells positively selected for CCR7, excluding terminally differentiated effector memory CD45RA+ cells. Study-wide findings and caveats: The study found about 4.6% of naive CD4 clonotypes shared across a handful of donors.

The assay was immunoSEQ multiplex PCR, and TCRdb's table has in-frame clones only and misses some. The table lists approximately 590,000 clones, about 95% of them singletons. Remarks on this clone: What it binds is not known.

The sample was naive CD8+ T cells sorted from blood. This TCR derives from a woman between 25 and 40 years old in good health.

CDR3 DNA: TGTGCCAGCAAACCGGGACTACCGTCCTCCTACGAGCAGTACTTC. This gives the protein CASKPGLPSSYEQYF. This chain links TRBV27 with TRBJ2-7; TRBD2 agrees at 7 bases. The CDR3 runs 15 residues. Per germline, CDR1 MNHEY and CDR2 SMNVEV (reference sequence). Losses at the gene ends were 7 bases for V and 0 bases for J; bases not matched to a gene: 9.